This TCR beta chain was sequenced for a study of T cells in Graves' hyperthyroidism and ophthalmopathy. Study-level findings and limits: Within blood appeared most thyroid clonotypes that had expanded above 0.001.

TCR beta CDR3 region amplification was performed from RNA transcripts. HTBI primers were the set used in a first-round RT-PCR of the TCR CDR3. TCRdb analysed the multiplex PCR reads with MiXCR anew, one entry per CDR3 protein. This table has more than 550,000 distinct CDR3 sequences, 45% appearing once. Comment on this clonotype: Its matching antigen is unknown.

Germline-derived CDR1 and CDR2 are SQVTM and ANQGSEA. This CDR3 has 14 amino acids. Trimming cost V 1 base and J 3 bases, with 12 bases left between them. Used for diagnoses were clinical symptoms, serum thyroxine and TRAb, thyroid ultrasound and orbital computed tomography. The specimen sequenced was peripheral blood or thyroid tissue (not recorded which). The chain carries TRBV29-1 and TRBJ1-2; a weak D match, TRBD1 (6 bases). The TCR originated in an adult man with Graves' disease, either hyperthyroidism or ophthalmopathy (not recorded which). The CDR3 nucleotides read TGCAGCGTTGAAGTATCCGGGGGCTACTATGGCTACACCTTC. Translation: CSVEVSGGYYGYTF.